Listed here are 18 T cell receptor beta chains from one sample, sequenced in a study of T cells in Graves' hyperthyroidism and ophthalmopathy (dated by TCRdb to about 2019). The library was made by multiplex PCR. Reads for this sample came from an Illumina HiSeq 2000. The TCR beta CDR3 regions were amplified from the RNA transcripts. For the first round of RT-PCR on the TCR CDR3, the HTBI primer set was used together with the Qiagen OneStep RT-PCR kit. TCRdb redid the processing of the public reads, applying fastp at Q25 and MiXCR, and retained in-frame beta chains. A single entry per CDR3 protein holds the most common genes and DNA from its merged rows. Within this sample are about 550,000 distinct CDR3 sequences, with less than 25% of them counted one time only. The ten most abundant clones make up about 25% of the sample. Sequenced material: blood. These receptors came from a man aged 18-30 years with Graves' hyperthyroidism.

The V and J genes are TRBV20-1 and TRBJ1-2, with D unclear. V gave up 3 bases and J gave up 4 bases, with 9 bases separating them. The CDR3 runs 12 residues. Germline V gene data show CDR1 as DFQATT and CDR2 as SNEGSKA (reference sequence). The CDR3 protein is CSASLKPYGYTF. The DNA for the CDR3 is TGCAGTGCTAGTCTAAAACCCTATGGCTACACCTTC.

The gene calls are TRBV27 and TRBJ2-7; tentative D call: TRBD1 (5 bases). The CDR3 is 12 amino acids. In germline, CDR1 is MNHEY, CDR2 SMNVEV (reference sequence). Trimming removed 10 bases from V and 4 bases from J, with 14 bases in between. CDR3: CATGSLSYEQYF. The CDR3 coding sequence is TGTGCCACAGGGTCCCTTTCATACGAGCAGTACTTC.

The table lists this clonotype with many counts. The chain employs TRBV6-5 and TRBJ1-6, with no clear D. The CDR3 covers 14 residues. Germline V CDR1 and CDR2: MNHEY, SVGAGI. The V end lost 7 bases, the J end lost 5 bases, and 12 bases lay between the germline ends. The chain's CDR3 is CASITTPDNSPLHF. CDR3 sequence (DNA): TGTGCCAGCATTACGACACCTGATAATTCACCCCTCCACTTT.

As regards this clonotype: The junction departs from germline at one end; a sequencing error may be responsible. The chain uses TRBV2 and TRBJ2-5, with a possible D match to TRBD1 (6 bases). Germline assignment: CDR1 SNHLY and CDR2 FYNNEI. There are 11 residues in the CDR3. The CDR3 is CASNREGTKYF. For the CDR3, the DNA is TGTGCCAGCAACAGGGAAGGGACCAAGTACTTC.

This clonotype was counted many times. The J gene is TRBJ1-2, the V gene TRBV20-1; 11 nucleotides align to TRBD1. The CDR3 is made up of 16 amino acids. Looked up from germline, CDR1 is DFQATT and CDR2 is SNEGSKA (reference sequence). Germline trimming cut 0 bases from V and 1 base from J; bases unmatched to any gene: 4. As DNA, the CDR3 is TGCAGTGCTAGAGATCTAGGGACAGGGGGTAACTATGGCTACACCTTC. It specifies CSARDLGTGGNYGYTF.

The genes are TRBV3-1 and TRBJ2-7, with D perhaps assigned TRBD1 or TRBD2 (6 bases each). The CDR3 is made up of 15 amino acids. The germline gives CDR1 LGHDT, CDR2 YNNKEL (reference sequence). V was pared by 4 bases and J by 0 bases, with 13 bases between. DNA of the CDR3: TGTGCCAGCAGCCTGGGGGGCCCTAGCTCCTACGAGCAGTACTTC. It is translated as CASSLGGPSSYEQYF.

At least ten counts were recorded for this clonotype. The chain recombines TRBV12-3 or TRBV12-4 with TRBJ1-1; D may be TRBD1 (6 bases). Trimming left V 4 bases short and J 9 bases short, with 9 bases between. The CDR3 has 11 residues. DNA of the CDR3: TGTGCCAGCAGTTATACAGGGCAAGCTTTCTTT. It is translated as CASSYTGQAFF.

At least ten counts were recorded for this clonotype. The chain has TRBV7-9 and TRBJ1-1, with D hard to call. There are 14 residues in the CDR3. Looked up from germline, CDR1 is SEHNR and CDR2 is FQNEAQ (reference sequence). V was shortened by 4 bases and J by 1 base, with 10 bases between the two germline ends. CDR3 loop: CASSSGGQNTEAFF. For the CDR3, the DNA is TGTGCCAGCAGCTCCGGAGGGCAGAACACTGAAGCTTTCTTT.

There are many counts of this clonotype. The rearrangement joins TRBV6-1 to TRBJ1-2; 8 nucleotides line up with TRBD1. The germline CDR1 and CDR2 sequences are MNHNS and SASEGT. The CDR3 contains 14 residues. Unmatched junction bases numbered 6, after V lost 6 bases and J lost 3 bases. CDR3 sequence (DNA): TGTGCCAGCAGGGACCTGACAGGGGACTATGGCTACACCTTC. Encoded protein: CASRDLTGDYGYTF.

This chain joins TRBV6-2 or TRBV6-3 and TRBJ2-6; tentative D call: TRBD2 (6 bases). This CDR3 region has 19 residues. Trimming removed 8 bases from V and 4 bases from J, with 27 bases in between. The germline V gene encodes CDR1 MNHEY and CDR2 SVGEGT. Here the CDR3 reads CASRPIPWEAADGANVLTF. The CDR3 DNA follows: TGTGCCAGCCGGCCCATCCCCTGGGAGGCAGCGGACGGGGCCAACGTCCTGACTTTC.

The chain couples TRBV28 to TRBJ2-7; D unresolved. V lost 2 bases to trimming and J lost 2 bases, with 13 bases between them. Germline CDR1 reads MDHEN; CDR2 reads SYDVKM. CDR3 length: 15 residues. The CDR3 spells CASSLHFLATYEQYF. The CDR3, as DNA: TGTGCCAGCAGTTTACACTTCTTGGCCACCTACGAGCAGTACTTC.

This chain joins TRBV11-2 and TRBJ2-7; D possibly corresponds to TRBD2 (7 bases). Trimming cost V 0 bases and J 5 bases, with 14 bases left between them. This CDR3 has 15 amino acids. Germline values: CDR1 SGHAT, CDR2 FQNNGV. The CDR3 sequence is CASSLEGGTYHEQYF. CDR3 in DNA: TGTGCCAGCAGCTTAGAGGGAGGGACATACCACGAGCAGTACTTC.

Ten or more counts support this clonotype. The V and J genes are TRBV6-1 and TRBJ2-2; 7 nucleotides agree with TRBD1. The germline V gene encodes CDR1 MNHNS and CDR2 SASEGT. The CDR3 runs to 15 residues. V gave up 3 bases and J gave up 3 bases; unmatched junction bases: 4. Written as DNA, the CDR3 is TGTGCCAGCAGTGAGTACGGGACAGACACCGGGGAGCTGTTTTTT. It specifies CASSEYGTDTGELFF.

This clonotype was picked up many times. The chain is built from TRBV6-5 and TRBJ1-3; D is ambiguous. The germline gives CDR1 MNHEY, CDR2 SVGAGI. Trimming pared 5 bases from V and 0 bases from J, leaving 11 bases between. The CDR3 consists of 15 residues. CDR3 coding DNA: TGTGCCAGCAGTACCGACGGCCACTCTGGAAACACCATATATTTT. This gives the protein CASSTDGHSGNTIYF.

This clonotype was seen a few times. The chain is built from TRBV13 and TRBJ2-2; 12 bases fit TRBD2. Losses at the gene ends were 2 bases for V and 5 bases for J; bases not matched to a gene: 12. CDR1 PRHDT and CDR2 FYEKMQ come from the germline V gene (reference sequence). The CDR3 length is 19 residues. DNA of the CDR3: TGTGCCAGCAGCTTATCCCCTAGCGGGGGGGCTCATTGGACCGGGGAGCTGTTTTTT. Translated: CASSLSPSGGAHWTGELFF.

The J gene is TRBJ1-2, the V gene TRBV24-1; 7 positions match TRBD1. Germline lookup yields CDR1 KGHDR and CDR2 SFDVKD. Trimming removed 3 bases from V and 4 bases from J; junction bases left unmatched: 13. The CDR3 totals 17 residues. CDR3 bases: TGTGCCACCAGTGATCCCGATACAGGGGTCGGAGGCTATGGCTACACCTTC. Amino acid sequence: CATSDPDTGVGGYGYTF.

The chain uses TRBV15 and TRBJ1-5; D is unresolved. Trimming removed 5 bases from V and 0 bases from J, with 17 bases in between. There are 17 residues in the CDR3. Germline V CDR1 and CDR2: LNHNV, YYDKDF (reference sequence). In DNA, the CDR3 is TGTGCCACCAGCCTAGAGGCATTTTCGGCTAGCAATCAGCCCCAGCATTTT. Protein product: CATSLEAFSASNQPQHF.

Ten or more counts support this clonotype. The V gene is TRBV12-3 or TRBV12-4, the J gene TRBJ1-3; the D is unclear. This CDR3 is 14 amino acids long. V lost 3 bases and J 9 bases, leaving 15 bases between the germline ends. CDR3 loop: CASSFKTKGRTIYF. In DNA form, the CDR3 reads TGTGCCAGCAGTTTTAAAACAAAAGGACGCACCATATATTTT.